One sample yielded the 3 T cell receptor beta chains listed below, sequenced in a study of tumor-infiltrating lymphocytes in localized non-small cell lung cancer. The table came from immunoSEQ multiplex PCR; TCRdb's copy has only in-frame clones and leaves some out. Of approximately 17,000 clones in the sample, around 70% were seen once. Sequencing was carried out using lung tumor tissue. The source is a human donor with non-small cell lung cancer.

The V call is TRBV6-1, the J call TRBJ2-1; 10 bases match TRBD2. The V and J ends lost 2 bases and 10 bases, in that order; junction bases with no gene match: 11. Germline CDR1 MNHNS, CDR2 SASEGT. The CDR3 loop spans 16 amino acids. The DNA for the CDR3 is TGTGCCAGCAGTGAACCCAGCGGGAGGGTGAGGGGCGAGCAGTTCTTC. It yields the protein CASSEPSGRVRGEQFF.

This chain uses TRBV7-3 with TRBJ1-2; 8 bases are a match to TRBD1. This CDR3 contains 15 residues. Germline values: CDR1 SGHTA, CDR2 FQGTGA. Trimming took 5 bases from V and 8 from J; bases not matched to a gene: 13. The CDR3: CASSLTGQGMVGYTF. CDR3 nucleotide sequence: TGTGCCAGCAGCCTTACCGGACAGGGAATGGTGGGCTACACCTTC. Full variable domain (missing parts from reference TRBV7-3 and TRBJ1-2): GAGVSQTPSNKVTEKGKYVELRCDPISGHTALYWYRQSLGQGPEFLIYFQGTGAADDSGLPNDRFFAVRPEGSVSTLKIQRTERGDSAVYLCASSLTGQGMVGYTFGSGTRLTVV.

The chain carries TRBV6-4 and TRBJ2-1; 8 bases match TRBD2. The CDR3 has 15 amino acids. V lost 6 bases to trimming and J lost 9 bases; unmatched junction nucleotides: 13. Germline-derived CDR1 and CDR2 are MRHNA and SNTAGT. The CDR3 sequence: CASSPDGGREGEQFF. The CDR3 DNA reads TGTGCCAGCAGCCCGGACGGGGGCCGGGAGGGTGAGCAGTTCTTC.